This T cell receptor (beta chain) emerged from a study of cytomegalovirus exposure and HLA in healthy donors. Looking at the study overall: Per a later analysis, the roughly 670 first-cohort and over 90 validation repertoires shared one platform. Study-level points and caveats: Reported results showed that the classifier diagnosed cytomegalovirus status with high specificity and sensitivity. Most TCR sequences proved rare, with some public TCRs found in many donors.

The repertoire was sequenced with immunoSEQ multiplex PCR; TCRdb's copy has only in-frame clones and lacks some. In the table there are 150,000 to 200,000 clones, roughly nine tenths of which are singletons. Comments on this clone: Its target is not known.

This sequence originates from a woman in her 30s in good health and CMV-seronegative. Source material: PBMCs.

CDR3 in amino acids: CASSLGSRPDTQYF. The DNA of the CDR3 is TGTGCCAGCAGCTTAGGCTCTAGGCCAGATACGCAGTATTTT. The rearrangement joins TRBV7-6 to TRBJ2-3; no firm D call. The V gene lost 1 base and the J gene lost 4 bases, with 9 bases spanning the gap. The length of the CDR3 is 14 residues. The germline V gene has CDR1 SGHVS and CDR2 FNYEAQ. Full variable domain (outside the CDR3, taken from reference TRBV7-6 and TRBJ2-3): GAGVSQSPRYKVTKRGQDVALRCDPISGHVSLYWYRQALGQGPEFLTYFNYEAQQDKSGLPNDRFSAERPEGSISTLTIQRTEQRDSAMYRCASSLGSRPDTQYFGPGTRLTVL.